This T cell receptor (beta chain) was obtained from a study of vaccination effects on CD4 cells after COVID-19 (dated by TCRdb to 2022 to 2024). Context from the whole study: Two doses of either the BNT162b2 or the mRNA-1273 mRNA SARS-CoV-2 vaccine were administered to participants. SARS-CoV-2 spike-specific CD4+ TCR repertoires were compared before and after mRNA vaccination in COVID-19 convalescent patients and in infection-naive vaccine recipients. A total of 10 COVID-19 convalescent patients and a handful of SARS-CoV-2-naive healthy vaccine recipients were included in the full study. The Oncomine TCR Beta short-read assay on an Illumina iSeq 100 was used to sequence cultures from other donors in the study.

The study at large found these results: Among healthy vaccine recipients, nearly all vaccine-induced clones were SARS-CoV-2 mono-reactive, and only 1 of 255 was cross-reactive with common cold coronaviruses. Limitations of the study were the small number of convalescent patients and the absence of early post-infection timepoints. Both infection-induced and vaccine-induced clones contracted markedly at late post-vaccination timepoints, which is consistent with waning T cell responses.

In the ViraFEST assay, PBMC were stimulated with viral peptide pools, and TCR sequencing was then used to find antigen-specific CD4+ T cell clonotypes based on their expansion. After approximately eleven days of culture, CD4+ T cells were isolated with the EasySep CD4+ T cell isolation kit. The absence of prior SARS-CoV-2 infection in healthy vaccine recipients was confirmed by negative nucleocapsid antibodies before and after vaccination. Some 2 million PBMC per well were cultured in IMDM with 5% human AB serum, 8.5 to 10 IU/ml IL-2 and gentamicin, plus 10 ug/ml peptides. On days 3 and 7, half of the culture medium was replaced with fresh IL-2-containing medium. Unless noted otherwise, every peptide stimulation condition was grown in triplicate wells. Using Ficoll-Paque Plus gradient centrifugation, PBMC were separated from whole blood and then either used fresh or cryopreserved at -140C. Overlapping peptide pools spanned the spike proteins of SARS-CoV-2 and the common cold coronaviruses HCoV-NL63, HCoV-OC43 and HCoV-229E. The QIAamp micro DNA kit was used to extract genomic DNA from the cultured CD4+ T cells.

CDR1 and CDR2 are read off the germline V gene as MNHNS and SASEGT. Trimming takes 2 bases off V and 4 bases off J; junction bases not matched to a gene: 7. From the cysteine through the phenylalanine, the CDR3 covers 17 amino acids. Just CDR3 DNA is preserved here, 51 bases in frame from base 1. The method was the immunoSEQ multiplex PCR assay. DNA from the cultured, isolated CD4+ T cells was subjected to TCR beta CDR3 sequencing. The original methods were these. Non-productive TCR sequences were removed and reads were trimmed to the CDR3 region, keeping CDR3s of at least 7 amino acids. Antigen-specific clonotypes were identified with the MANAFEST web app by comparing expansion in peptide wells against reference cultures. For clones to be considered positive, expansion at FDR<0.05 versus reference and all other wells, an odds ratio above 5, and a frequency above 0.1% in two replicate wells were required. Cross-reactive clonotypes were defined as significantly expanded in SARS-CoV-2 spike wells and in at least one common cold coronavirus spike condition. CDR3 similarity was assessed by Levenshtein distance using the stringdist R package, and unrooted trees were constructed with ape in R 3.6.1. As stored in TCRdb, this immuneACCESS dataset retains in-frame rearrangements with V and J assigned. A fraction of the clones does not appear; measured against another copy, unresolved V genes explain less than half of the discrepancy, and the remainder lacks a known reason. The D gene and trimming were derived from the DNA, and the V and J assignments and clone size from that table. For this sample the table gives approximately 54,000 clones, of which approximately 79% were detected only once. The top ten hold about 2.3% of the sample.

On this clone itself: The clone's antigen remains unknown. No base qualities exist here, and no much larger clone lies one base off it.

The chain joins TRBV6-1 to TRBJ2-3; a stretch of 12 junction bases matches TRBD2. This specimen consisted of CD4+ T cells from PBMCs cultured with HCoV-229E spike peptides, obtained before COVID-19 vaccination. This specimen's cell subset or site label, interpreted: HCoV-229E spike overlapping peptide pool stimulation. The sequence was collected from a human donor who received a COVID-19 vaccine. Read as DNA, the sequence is TGTGCCAGCAGTGAAATACCCGGACTAGCGGGATCAGATACGCAGTATTTT. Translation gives CASSEIPGLAGSDTQYF.